The 22 T cell receptor beta chains below were found in one sample sequenced in a study of blood T cell repertoires in COVID-19. Sequencing used immunoSEQ multiplex PCR; TCRdb keeps in-frame clones, though not all of them. The table has just under 45,000 clones, 88% seen once. The sample taken for sequencing was peripheral blood. These TCRs come from a woman between 35 and 50 years old with acute or convalescent COVID-19.

This chain links TRBV7-6 with TRBJ2-2; TRBD1 agrees at 7 bases. CDR1 and CDR2 from the germline V gene are SGHVS and FNYEAQ. The CDR3 totals 14 residues. Trimming took 5 bases from V and 8 from J; bases not matched to a gene: 8. The CDR3: CASSPGQRIGELFF. The CDR3 nucleotides are TGTGCCAGCAGCCCGGGACAGCGGATAGGGGAGCTGTTTTTT.

Concerning this clone: Its ends do not fully match the called genes, so a read error is possible. The chain employs TRBV5-6 and TRBJ2-4, with a tentative D call TRBD1 (5 bases). CDR1 is SGHDT, CDR2 YYEEEE, per germline. This CDR3 spans 12 amino acids. CDR3 coding DNA: TGTGCCAGCAGCTTTGGGGCCCAATCTTCCCACTTC. Translated, it gives CASSFGAQSSHF.

The chain links TRBV29-1 to TRBJ2-2, with unresolved D. The CDR3 contains 13 residues. Germline V gene sequence: CDR1 SQVTM, CDR2 ANQGSEA. Trimming shortened V by 1 base and J by 1 base, and 4 bases separated the two germline ends. CDR3 amino acids: CSVEAKNTGELFF. The CDR3 bases are TGCAGCGTTGAAGCCAAGAACACCGGGGAGCTGTTTTTT.

The V gene is TRBV27, the J gene TRBJ1-5, with D perhaps matching TRBD1 (5 bases). This CDR3 region has 14 residues. Germline CDR1 reads MNHEY; CDR2 reads SMNVEV (reference sequence). Trimming stripped 6 bases from V and 4 bases from J, with 13 bases between. CDR3 region: CASSRFGANQPQHF. The CDR3 coding sequence is TGTGCCAGCAGCCGTTTTGGGGCAAATCAGCCCCAGCATTTT.

V gene TRBV10-3 combines with J gene TRBJ1-5, with 7 bases lining up with TRBD1. V lost 5 bases to trimming and J lost 3 bases; unmatched junction nucleotides: 4. The CDR3 spans 14 residues. Germline loops: CDR1 ENHRY, CDR2 SYGVKD. Written as DNA, the CDR3 is TGTGCCATCAGTCAGGGACAGACCAATCAGCCCCAGCATTTT. It codes for CAISQGQTNQPQHF.

This sequence joins TRBV9 and TRBJ2-2, with D tentatively TRBD1 (6 bases). CDR1 is SGDLS, CDR2 YYNGEE, per germline. The CDR3 runs to 18 residues. With 4 bases removed from V and 4 bases from J, the gap between germline ends came to 23 bases. CDR3 nucleotides: TGTGCCAGCAGCACGCGAGAGGGGGTAGCAGGAGTCACCGGGGAGCTGTTTTTT. It specifies CASSTREGVAGVTGELFF.

This clone was counted a few times. This chain links TRBV18 with TRBJ1-1; D uncertain. The CDR3 covers 14 residues. Germline CDR1 and CDR2: KGHSH and LQKENI. Trimming pared 0 bases from V and 14 bases from J, leaving 19 bases between. The CDR3 bases are TGTGCCAGCTCACCACCTGGCGAGGGTCTCTTAAGGTTCTTT. It specifies CASSPPGEGLLRFF.

V usage is TRBV11-3 and J usage is TRBJ2-3, with 8 bases fitting TRBD2. Germline lookup yields CDR1 SGHNT and CDR2 YENEEA. With V trimmed by 1 base and J by 4 bases, 4 bases remained unmatched. This CDR3 contains 15 residues. The CDR3 reads CASSLVSAGADTQYF. In DNA, the CDR3 is TGTGCCAGCAGCTTAGTGTCAGCGGGGGCAGATACGCAGTATTTT.

This clone was recorded once. This chain links TRBV2 with TRBJ2-5; 7 bases are shared with TRBD1. The CDR3 is made up of 14 amino acids. The germline V gene has CDR1 SNHLY and CDR2 FYNNEI. V was pared by 7 bases and J by 7 bases, with 12 bases of the junction left unmatched. The CDR3 protein is CASTGDRGYGTQYF. CDR3 in DNA: TGTGCCAGCACCGGGGACAGAGGGTATGGGACCCAGTACTTC.

The V call is TRBV27, the J call TRBJ2-5, with D perhaps matching TRBD2 (6 bases). The CDR3 is 15 amino acids. Trimming took 3 bases from V and 0 from J, leaving 11 bases between them. Germline CDR1 MNHEY, CDR2 SMNVEV (reference sequence). CDR3 sequence reads: CASSLWRDYQETQYF. CDR3 DNA sequence: TGTGCCAGCAGTTTGTGGCGGGACTACCAAGAGACCCAGTACTTC.

This clone was picked up one time. V is TRBV7-2 and J is TRBJ1-5; the match to TRBD1 covers 7 bases. This CDR3 is 14 amino acids long. Germline CDR1 and CDR2: SGHTA and FQGNSA. The V gene end was trimmed by 4 bases and the J gene end by 5 bases; junction bases not matched to a gene: 5. The CDR3 DNA follows: TGTGCCAGCAGCTCCCAGACAGGGCATCAGCCCCAGCATTTT. Its protein is CASSSQTGHQPQHF.

The sample holds a few counts of this clone. This chain joins TRBV27 and TRBJ1-5; D may be TRBD1 (6 bases). With 3 bases removed from V and 7 bases from J, the gap between germline ends came to 13 bases. Germline V gives CDR1 MNHEY, CDR2 SMNVEV (reference sequence). There are 14 residues in the CDR3. The CDR3 loop is CASSFQQGKQPQHF. The CDR3 DNA reads TGTGCCAGCAGTTTTCAACAGGGTAAACAGCCCCAGCATTTT.

The chain uses TRBV15 and TRBJ2-3, with 8 bases identical to TRBD2. The CDR3 contains 16 residues. Germline V gene data show CDR1 as LNHNV and CDR2 as YYDKDF (reference sequence). The V and J ends lost 2 bases and 1 base, in that order; junction bases with no gene match: 5. CDR3 DNA sequence: TGTGCCACCAGCAGAATGGGGCGGGAGGGCACAGATACGCAGTATTTT. This sequence encodes CATSRMGREGTDTQYF.

The chain is built from TRBV9 and TRBJ2-1; TRBD2 is a possible D gene (5 bases). Looked up from germline, CDR1 is SGDLS and CDR2 is YYNGEE. The CDR3 contains 13 residues. The V end lost 4 bases, the J end lost 6 bases, and 11 bases lay between the germline ends. The CDR3 loop reads CASSPTISNEQFF. CDR3 bases: TGTGCCAGCAGCCCGACTATAAGCAATGAGCAGTTCTTC.

This rearrangement joins TRBV28 to TRBJ1-4; D might be TRBD1 (5 bases). With 4 bases removed from V and 6 bases from J, the gap between germline ends came to 12 bases. This CDR3 region has 14 residues. The germline CDR1 and CDR2 sequences are MDHEN and SYDVKM. CDR3 bases: TGTGCCAGCAGTTCATCATGGGGCTATGAAAAACTGTTTTTT. Protein product: CASSSSWGYEKLFF. Together with reference TRBV28 and TRBJ1-4, the CDR3 gives the full variable domain: DVKVTQSSRYLVKRTGEKVFLECVQDMDHENMFWYRQDPGLGLRLIYFSYDVKMKEKGDIPEGYSVSREKKERFSLILESASTNQTSMYLCASSSSWGYEKLFFGSGTQLSVL.

The V and J genes are TRBV19 and TRBJ1-1; 7 bases agree with TRBD1. The CDR3 extends over 14 amino acids. Germline V gene sequence: CDR1 LNHDA, CDR2 SQIVND (reference sequence). Trimming cost V 5 bases and J 4 bases; bases outside gene matches: 7. DNA of the CDR3: TGTGCCAGTAGTTCACAGGGGCTGGGCACTGAAGCTTTCTTT. Translated, it gives CASSSQGLGTEAFF.

This clone was counted a single time. The rearrangement uses TRBV4-1 and TRBJ1-5; weak D call: TRBD1 (6 bases). Germline assignment: CDR1 MGHRA and CDR2 YSYEKL. The CDR3 spans 17 residues. The V and J ends lost 3 bases and 1 base respectively, with 16 bases between them. CDR3 nucleotides: TGCGCCAGCAGCCAGTTACTCGGGGGGGCGAGCAATCAGCCCCAGCATTTT. Its translation is CASSQLLGGASNQPQHF.

This chain uses TRBV4-2 with TRBJ1-6, with TRBD1 as a possible D gene (6 bases). Trimming shortened V by 0 bases and J by 10 bases, and 19 bases separated the two germline ends. Germline CDR1 LGHNA, CDR2 YNFKEQ. The CDR3 runs to 17 residues. CDR3 DNA sequence: TGTGCCAGCAGCCAAGATCTTCTGGAACAGGGTCGGTCACCCCTCCACTTT. This codes for CASSQDLLEQGRSPLHF.

The CDR3 loop reads CASSLRDSGTEAFF. DNA of the CDR3: TGTGCCAGCAGCTTAAGGGACAGCGGCACTGAAGCTTTCTTT. This rearrangement joins TRBV7-3 to TRBJ1-1; 7 bases fit TRBD1. The CDR3 totals 14 residues. After removal of 1 base from V and 4 bases from J, the junction contained 3 bases not matched to a gene. Germline V lookup: CDR1 SGHTA, CDR2 FQGTGA.

The J gene is TRBJ2-3, the V gene TRBV3-1 (or the pseudogene TRBV3-2); TRBD1 is a possible D gene (7 bases). The germline V and J ends were trimmed by 0 bases and 3 bases, with 13 bases remaining between them. This CDR3 is 16 amino acids long. Looked up from germline, CDR1 is LGHDT and CDR2 is YNNKEL (reference sequence). In DNA, the CDR3 is TGTGCCAGCAGCCAAGATCCAGGGGGGCGAACAGATACGCAGTATTTT. Its protein is CASSQDPGGRTDTQYF.

In DNA, the CDR3 is TGTGCCAGCAGTACAACAGGGGGGTACAATCAGCCCCAGCATTTT. Translating it yields CASSTTGGYNQPQHF. The genes are TRBV28 and TRBJ1-5; 8 positions match TRBD1. The length of the CDR3 is 15 residues. Germline values: CDR1 MDHEN, CDR2 SYDVKM. Trimming removed 5 bases from V and 3 bases from J; junction bases left unmatched: 6.

This chain connects TRBV27 to TRBJ1-6; D remains ambiguous. Germline V gives CDR1 MNHEY, CDR2 SMNVEV (reference sequence). V gave up 8 bases and J gave up 10 bases, with 12 bases separating them. The CDR3 covers 12 residues. CDR3 nucleotides: TGTGCCAGCCGGGAGGCGGGCTCACCCCTCCACTTT. Amino acid sequence: CASREAGSPLHF.